This T cell receptor beta chain was identified in a study of post-analysis software for immune sequencing data. Study-level background: The patients showed relapsing-remitting, secondary progressive and progressive-relapsing multiple sclerosis courses.

General observations from the study: Controls showed significantly higher normalized Chao1 diversity than did multiple sclerosis patients. About 5 TRBV segments, including TRBV5-6, TRBV5-1 and TRBV20-1, were more frequent in patients than controls.

Germline lookup yields CDR1 SGHTA and CDR2 FQGTGA. The CDR3 contains 15 residues. V was shortened by 2 bases and J by 5 bases, with 14 bases between the two germline ends. Unique molecular identifiers were present in the TCR beta cDNA libraries. In TCRdb, the PCR reads were re-called with MiXCR into one record per CDR3 protein. Seen here are hundreds of thousands of distinct CDR3 sequences, about a third observed once, and the top ten hold around an eighth. Details on this clonotype: The antigen remains unidentified.

The TCR sequence derives from a girl between 5 and 17 years old with multiple sclerosis. Specimen: blood. The gene calls are TRBV7-3 and TRBJ2-3, with D possibly matching TRBD2 (5 bases). CDR3 coding DNA: TGTGCCAGCAGCTTAGCCCTCCGGGGAGTAGATACGCAGTATTTT. Residues: CASSLALRGVDTQYF.